Following are 27 T cell receptor beta chains from one sample sequenced in a study of blood T cell repertoires in COVID-19 (dated by TCRdb to about 2020). Libraries were built with the immunoSEQ multiplex PCR assay. Not all clones reach the TCRdb copy of this immuneACCESS table, which keeps in-frame sequences only. Checked studies attribute under half of the gap to unresolved V genes and leave the rest unexplained. The sample profile shows about 130,000 clones; roughly 92% of them were found once. Of the sample, roughly 2.1% is held by the ten largest clones. The sample was peripheral blood. The receptor set was obtained from a man in his forties or fifties with COVID-19, enrolled during active disease.

This chain links TRBV7-2 with TRBJ2-2; TRBD2 matches 7 bases. V shed 3 bases and J 7 bases; nucleotides not matched to a gene: 8. The CDR3 spans 15 residues. The V gene's germline CDR1 is SGHTA and CDR2 FQGNSA. CDR3 bases: TGTGCCAGCAGCTTTCTAGCGGTCTTAGGCGGGGAGCTGTTTTTT. Translating gives CASSFLAVLGGELFF.

CDR3 DNA: TGTGCCAGCAGCCTCGGACAGGGGAGCTCACCCCTCCACTTT. Amino acid sequence: CASSLGQGSSPLHF. V and J are TRBV7-9 and TRBJ1-6, with 9 bases fitting TRBD1. The CDR3 sequence is 14 residues long. Trimming took 5 bases from V and 10 from J; bases not matched to a gene: 6. Germline CDR1 reads SEHNR; CDR2 reads FQNEAQ (reference sequence).

This chain joins TRBV19 and TRBJ2-5, with D tentatively TRBD2 (6 bases). V lost 1 base and J lost 3, with 15 bases in between. The germline V gene has CDR1 LNHDA and CDR2 SQIVND (reference sequence). The CDR3 runs 16 residues. The CDR3 here is CASSIGIGREEETQYF. CDR3 nucleotides: TGTGCCAGTAGTATAGGGATCGGCAGGGAGGAAGAGACCCAGTACTTC.

The chain joins TRBV11-3 to TRBJ2-1; 10 bases match TRBD2. The germline V gene has CDR1 SGHNT and CDR2 YENEEA. This CDR3 has 15 residues. Unmatched junction bases numbered 5, after V lost 4 bases and J lost 5 bases. For the CDR3, the DNA is TGTGCCAGCAGCTATGGGACTAGCGTTGACAATGAGCAGTTCTTC. Protein: CASSYGTSVDNEQFF.

The J gene is TRBJ2-1, the V gene TRBV9, with 12 bases matching TRBD2. The germline V gene has CDR1 SGDLS and CDR2 YYNGEE. The V segment lost 4 bases and the J segment 0 bases; nucleotides outside the gene matches: 8. CDR3 length: 18 residues. The CDR3: CASSPSGRAFSSYNEQFF. The CDR3 DNA reads as TGTGCCAGCAGCCCTAGCGGGAGGGCTTTCAGCTCCTACAATGAGCAGTTCTTC.

This clone was detected only once. The chain combines TRBV14 with TRBJ1-2; D is perhaps TRBD1 (5 bases). Per germline, CDR1 SGHDN and CDR2 FVKESK. CDR3 size: 16 residues. V dropped 0 bases and J dropped 2 bases, with 13 bases sitting between them. The CDR3 loop is CASSQEVPGPNYGYTF. The CDR3 nucleotides read TGTGCCAGCAGCCAAGAGGTTCCAGGGCCGAACTATGGCTACACCTTC. The full variable domain, with the rest looked up from reference TRBV14 and TRBJ1-2, is EAGVTQFPSHSVIEKGQTVTLRCDPISGHDNLYWYRRVMGKEIKFLLHFVKESKQDESGMPNNRFLAERTGGTYSTLKVQPAELEDSGVYFCASSQEVPGPNYGYTFGSGTRLTVV.

The V and J genes are TRBV5-1 and TRBJ1-6; D is ambiguous. This CDR3 region has 14 residues. Deletions cut 5 bases from V and 8 bases from J, with 14 bases between. CDR1 is SGHRS, CDR2 YFSETQ, per germline. The CDR3 DNA reads TGCGCCAGCAGTCGAGGGTTTTATGATTCACCCCTCCACTTT. It is translated as CASSRGFYDSPLHF.

The rearrangement joins TRBV9 to TRBJ2-2; 13 bases match TRBD2. Germline V gene data show CDR1 as SGDLS and CDR2 as YYNGEE. CDR3 length: 17 amino acids. V gave up 0 bases and J gave up 7 bases; unmatched junction bases: 6. Here the CDR3 reads CASSVATSGRADGELFF. DNA of the CDR3: TGTGCCAGCAGCGTAGCAACTAGCGGGAGGGCCGACGGGGAGCTGTTTTTT.

The chain combines TRBV19 with TRBJ2-4, with TRBD2 matching over 7 bases. Germline V gene sequence: CDR1 LNHDA, CDR2 SQIVND (reference sequence). This CDR3 contains 14 residues. With 6 bases clipped from V and 9 bases from J, the junction kept 11 bases outside the gene matches. The CDR3 bases are TGTGCCAGTAGACCCCGCTTAGGGGAGGGCATTCAGTACTTC. This codes for CASRPRLGEGIQYF.

The gene calls are TRBV2 and TRBJ2-7; TRBD2 matches at 8 bases. Trimming took 6 bases from V and 0 from J; bases not matched to a gene: 4. CDR3 length equals 14 residues. The V gene's germline CDR1 is SNHLY and CDR2 FYNNEI. The CDR3 nucleotides read TGTGCCAGCAGAGTAGCGGGGAGCTCCTACGAGCAGTACTTC. Translated, it gives CASRVAGSSYEQYF.

J is TRBJ2-1 and V is TRBV3-1 (or the pseudogene TRBV3-2), with D maybe TRBD1 (5 bases). Trimming cost V 7 bases and J 8 bases, with 21 bases left between them. This CDR3 comprises 15 residues. Per the germline V gene, CDR1 is LGHDT and CDR2 is YNNKEL (reference sequence). CDR3 DNA sequence: TGTGCCAGCACCACAATCGGCCAGGGTCGGGATGAGCAGTTCTTC. Translation gives CASTTIGQGRDEQFF.

This rearrangement joins TRBV28 to TRBJ2-5; a weak D match, TRBD1 (6 bases). This CDR3 contains 18 residues. The germline V gene encodes CDR1 MDHEN and CDR2 SYDVKM. V was cut by 6 bases and J by 4 bases, with 27 bases left in between. The CDR3 sequence: CASRDKPTTGLEGETQYF. CDR3 nucleotide sequence: TGTGCCAGCAGAGATAAACCCACTACAGGGTTGGAAGGAGAGACCCAGTACTTC.

This clone showed up just a few times. The J gene is TRBJ2-5, the V gene TRBV19, with 9 bases lining up with TRBD2. Per germline, CDR1 LNHDA and CDR2 SQIVND (reference sequence). J was trimmed by 4 bases and V by 6 bases; bases with no gene match: 6. The CDR3 runs to 14 residues. The CDR3 loop is CASRPTSGRETQYF. As DNA, the CDR3 is TGTGCCAGTAGGCCGACTAGCGGTCGAGAGACCCAGTACTTC.

V usage is TRBV7-2 and J usage is TRBJ2-5, with TRBD2 identical over 9 bases. Losses at the gene ends were 5 bases for V and 5 bases for J; bases not matched to a gene: 15. This CDR3 comprises 17 residues. CDR1 SGHTA and CDR2 FQGNSA come from the germline V gene. CDR3 DNA: TGTGCCAGCAGCCCCCGCGGAGCGGGAGGTTTCCGGGAGACCCAGTACTTC. Amino acids: CASSPRGAGGFRETQYF.

This clone was recorded only once. The V and J genes are TRBV30 and TRBJ1-2; 7 bases are a match to TRBD1. From germline, CDR1 is GTSNPN and CDR2 SVGIG (reference sequence). The CDR3 extends over 10 amino acids. This CDR3 reads CAYDRAGYTF. The CDR3 bases are TGTGCATACGACAGGGCTGGCTACACCTTC.

J is TRBJ1-3 and V is TRBV9; 7 nucleotides agree with TRBD1. Looked up from germline, CDR1 is SGDLS and CDR2 is YYNGEE. Germline trimming cut 3 bases from V and 3 bases from J; bases unmatched to any gene: 6. CDR3 length: 15 residues. The CDR3 bases are TGTGCCAGCAGCGAAGATCAGGGGGTTGGAAACACCATATATTTT. Protein product: CASSEDQGVGNTIYF.

J is TRBJ2-3 and V is TRBV7-2; 9 bases match TRBD1. The CDR3 is made up of 15 amino acids. Germline CDR1 SGHTA, CDR2 FQGNSA. Germline trimming cut 6 bases from V and 9 bases from J; bases unmatched to any gene: 13. Here the CDR3 DNA reads TGTGCCAGCAGGTCCCGGGACAGGGACCTTGGGACGCAGTATTTT. Its translation: CASRSRDRDLGTQYF.

The chain has TRBV7-2 and TRBJ2-3; 10 bases agree with TRBD2. Germline V CDR1 and CDR2: SGHTA, FQGNSA. J gave up 3 bases and V 6 bases, and 12 bases lay outside the gene matches. The CDR3 extends over 17 amino acids. The CDR3, as DNA: TGTGCCAGCAGTAATAACCCTCTGACTAGCGGGACAGATACGCAGTATTTT. Translation gives CASSNNPLTSGTDTQYF.

In its sample, this clone was seen a few times. The chain combines TRBV18 with TRBJ2-3, with TRBD2 matching over 10 bases. With 4 bases clipped from V and 1 base from J, the junction kept 5 bases outside the gene matches. The CDR3 contains 16 residues. Germline assignment: CDR1 KGHSH and CDR2 LQKENI. This CDR3 reads CASSLTSGQRTDTQYF. In DNA form, the CDR3 reads TGTGCCAGCTCACTGACTAGCGGGCAACGCACAGATACGCAGTATTTT.

The V gene is TRBV20-1, the J gene TRBJ2-5; D ambiguous. The V gene's germline CDR1 is DFQATT and CDR2 SNEGSKA (reference sequence). CDR3 length equals 11 residues. CDR3 loop: CTLGSQETQYF. The CDR3, as DNA: TGCACCCTAGGTTCCCAAGAGACCCAGTACTTC.

The chain links TRBV7-2 to TRBJ2-2; 8 nucleotides match TRBD2. Germline values: CDR1 SGHTA, CDR2 FQGNSA. The CDR3 totals 16 residues. After removal of 6 bases from V and 1 base from J, the junction contained 7 bases not matched to a gene. In DNA form, the CDR3 reads TGTGCCAGCAGATTAAGGCTAGCGGGGAACACCGGGGAGCTGTTTTTT. Encoded protein: CASRLRLAGNTGELFF.

The J gene is TRBJ2-1, the V gene TRBV6-2 or TRBV6-3; 10 positions match TRBD2. Germline lookup yields CDR1 MNHEY and CDR2 SVGEGT. The V and J ends lost 6 bases and 4 bases, in that order; junction bases with no gene match: 6. This CDR3 is built from 15 residues. Written as DNA, the CDR3 is TGTGCCAGCAGCCTAACTAGCGGGGCATACAATGAGCAGTTCTTC. Its protein product is CASSLTSGAYNEQFF.

The DNA for the CDR3 is TGTGCCAGCAGCTTAGTTTCGGGACTAGCGGACTACAATGAGCAGTTCTTC. The encoded protein is CASSLVSGLADYNEQFF. The rearrangement links TRBV7-8 to TRBJ2-1; 11 bases are a match to TRBD2. Per the germline V gene, CDR1 is SGHVS and CDR2 is FQNEAQ. The junction had 5 bases not matched to a gene; V was cut back by 1 base and J by 3 bases. This CDR3 region has 17 residues.

The rearrangement joins TRBV10-3 to TRBJ2-2; D is possibly TRBD2 (5 bases). The V end lost 3 bases, the J end lost 2 bases, and 16 bases lay between the germline ends. The germline V gene has CDR1 ENHRY and CDR2 SYGVKD. The CDR3 has 17 residues. The CDR3 nucleotides read TGTGCCATCAGTGAAGGAGGAGCAGGCTTTAACACCGGGGAGCTGTTTTTT. It codes for CAISEGGAGFNTGELFF.

This rearrangement joins TRBV18 to TRBJ1-1; 10 nucleotides match TRBD1. Germline loops: CDR1 KGHSH, CDR2 LQKENI. The CDR3 runs to 14 residues. V shed 4 bases, J shed 6 bases, and the junction held 5 bases outside the gene matches. The chain's CDR3 is CASSQTGGEPEAFF. CDR3 bases: TGTGCCAGCTCACAGACAGGGGGCGAGCCTGAAGCTTTCTTT.

The V gene is TRBV4-1, the J gene TRBJ2-7; 11 nucleotides align to TRBD2. Germline V gene data show CDR1 as MGHRA and CDR2 as YSYEKL. After removal of 1 base from V and 6 bases from J, the junction contained 11 bases not matched to a gene. This CDR3 has 17 amino acids. The CDR3 nucleotides read TGCGCCAGCAGCCAAGGGGTACTAGCGGGAGCCCGGGGCGAGCAGTACTTC. As protein: CASSQGVLAGARGEQYF.

The count of this clone is one. The chain employs TRBV28 and TRBJ2-7; 8 bases line up with TRBD2. The CDR3 contains 16 residues. V gave up 7 bases and J gave up 0 bases; unmatched junction bases: 11. The germline gives CDR1 MDHEN, CDR2 SYDVKM. Here the CDR3 reads CASTDPAGGSSYEQYF. CDR3 bases: TGTGCCAGCACCGACCCGGCGGGAGGCAGCTCCTACGAGCAGTACTTC.